This T cell receptor beta chain was retrieved from a study of radiotherapy plus CTLA-4 blockade in lung cancer. Study-level points and caveats: There was expansion of tumor-derived TCR clones in blood after radiotherapy plus ipilimumab.

Sequencing used immunoSEQ multiplex PCR; TCRdb keeps in-frame clones, though not all of them. The sample contains some 43,000 clones, 82% of which appear only once. Turning to this clone: The target antigen is unknown.

Sequenced material: peripheral blood, taken from a patient treated with radiotherapy plus ipilimumab. This clonotype originated in a human donor with non-small cell lung cancer who had stable disease on radiotherapy plus ipilimumab.

The chain's CDR3 is CASRGTAGHGELFF. The CDR3 nucleotides are TGCGCCAGCAGGGGCACAGCGGGGCACGGGGAGCTGTTTTTT. The gene calls are TRBV4-1 and TRBJ2-2; 7 bases agree with TRBD2. The CDR3 totals 14 residues. The ends lost 6 bases at V and 7 bases at J; junction bases unmatched: 8. Germline V gene lookup returns CDR1 MGHRA and CDR2 YSYEKL.